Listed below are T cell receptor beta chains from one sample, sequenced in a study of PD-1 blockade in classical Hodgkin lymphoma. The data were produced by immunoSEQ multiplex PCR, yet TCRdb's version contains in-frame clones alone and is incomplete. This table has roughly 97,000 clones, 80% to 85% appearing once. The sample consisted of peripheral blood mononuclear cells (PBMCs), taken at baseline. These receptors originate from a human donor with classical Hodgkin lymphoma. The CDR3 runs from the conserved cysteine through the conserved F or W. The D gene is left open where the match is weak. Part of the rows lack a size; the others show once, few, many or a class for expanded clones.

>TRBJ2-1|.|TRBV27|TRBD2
TGTGCCAGCGGCGCTCCCCGAACTAGCGGGAGGTCGAATGAGCAGTTCTTC
CASGAPRTSGRSNEQFF
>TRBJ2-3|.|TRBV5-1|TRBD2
TGCGCCAGCAGCTTGGTGTCTAGCGGGAGCCCAGATACGCAGTATTTT
CASSLVSSGSPDTQYF
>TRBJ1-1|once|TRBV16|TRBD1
TGTGCCAGCAGCCCTTTTTCGAGGGCAGGGGGTGAAGCTTTCTTT
CASSPFSRAGGEAFF
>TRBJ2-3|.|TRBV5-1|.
TGCGCCAGCAGCCGCCCCCCAGATACGCAGTATTTT
CASSRPPDTQYF
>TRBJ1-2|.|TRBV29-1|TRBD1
TGCGGAAGCCCCGGGACAGGGAGTGATGGCTACACCTTC
CGSPGTGSDGYTF
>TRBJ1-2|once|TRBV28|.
TGTGCCAGCAGTTTATTTAGCTATGGCTACACCTTC
CASSLFSYGYTF
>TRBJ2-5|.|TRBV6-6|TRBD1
TGTGCCAGCAGACGTACAGGGGGAGAGACCCAGTACTTC
CASRRTGGETQYF
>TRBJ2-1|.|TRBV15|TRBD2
TGTGCCACCAGCGGCCGACAAGTGGCGGGAGTATGGAATGAGCAGTTCTTC
CATSGRQVAGVWNEQFF
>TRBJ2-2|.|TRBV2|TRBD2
TGTGCCAGCAGGGCTTCCACTAGCGCACTCAACACCGGGGAGCTGTTTTTT
CASRASTSALNTGELFF
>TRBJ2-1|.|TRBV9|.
TGTGCCAGCAGCGTGGCGGGACAGAGTTACAATGAGCAGTTCTTC
CASSVAGQSYNEQFF
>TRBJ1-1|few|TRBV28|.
TGTGCCAGCTCCCCTATAGGGACGAACACTGAAGCTTTCTTT
CASSPIGTNTEAFF
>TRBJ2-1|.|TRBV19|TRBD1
TGTGCCAGTAGTGCAACTCCGACAGGGGGAGGCTACAATGAGCAGTTCTTC
CASSATPTGGGYNEQFF
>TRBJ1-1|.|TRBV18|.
TGTGCCAGCTCAAAAGAGGGGCCTGGAACTGAAGCTTTCTTT
CASSKEGPGTEAFF
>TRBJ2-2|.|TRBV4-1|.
TGCGCCAGCAGGCCCTCGCTCTGGGGGACTTTGAACACCGGGGAGCTGTTTTTT
CASRPSLWGTLNTGELFF
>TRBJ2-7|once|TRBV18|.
TGTGCCAGCTCACCACCGACGAGGAGGAGCACCTACGAGCAGTACTTC
CASSPPTRRSTYEQYF
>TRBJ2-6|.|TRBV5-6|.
TGTGCCAGCAGCTTACAGGGCTCTGGGGCCAACGTCCTGACTTTC
CASSLQGSGANVLTF
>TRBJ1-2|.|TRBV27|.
TGTGCCAGCAGCGCAGGACAGATCGGTACTCGAGGCTACACCTTC
CASSAGQIGTRGYTF
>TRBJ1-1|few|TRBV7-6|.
TGTGCCAGCAGCTTAAATCAGGGTCATACTGAAGCTTTCTTT
CASSLNQGHTEAFF
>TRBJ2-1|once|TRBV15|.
TGTGCCACCAGCAGAGATGCGGGTATCTACAATGAGCAGTTCTTC
CATSRDAGIYNEQFF
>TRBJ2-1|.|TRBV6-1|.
TGTGCCAGCAGCCTGGAGGGAAGCTACAATGAGCAGTTCTTC
CASSLEGSYNEQFF
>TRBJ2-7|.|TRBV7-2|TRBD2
TGTGCCAGCAGCTTAGCGCAGACTAGCGGGTACTACGAGCAGTACTTC
CASSLAQTSGYYEQYF
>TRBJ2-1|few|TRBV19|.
TGTGCCAGTAGTATTACCGGGGGCAATGAGCAGTTCTTC
CASSITGGNEQFF
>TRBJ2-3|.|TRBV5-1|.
TGCGCCAGCAGCTTGGTAGCTTCTAGCACAGATACGCAGTATTTT
CASSLVASSTDTQYF